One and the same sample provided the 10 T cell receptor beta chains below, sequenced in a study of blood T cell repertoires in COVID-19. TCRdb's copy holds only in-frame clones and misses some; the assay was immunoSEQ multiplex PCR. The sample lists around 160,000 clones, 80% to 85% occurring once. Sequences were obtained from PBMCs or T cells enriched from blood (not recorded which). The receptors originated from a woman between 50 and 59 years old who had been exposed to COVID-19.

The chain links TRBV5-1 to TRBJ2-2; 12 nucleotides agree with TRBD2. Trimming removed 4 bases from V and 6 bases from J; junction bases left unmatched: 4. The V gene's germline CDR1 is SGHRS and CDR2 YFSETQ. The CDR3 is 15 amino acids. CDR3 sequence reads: CASSPTSGSAGELFF. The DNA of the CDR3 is TGCGCCAGCAGCCCGACTAGCGGGAGTGCCGGGGAGCTGTTTTTT.

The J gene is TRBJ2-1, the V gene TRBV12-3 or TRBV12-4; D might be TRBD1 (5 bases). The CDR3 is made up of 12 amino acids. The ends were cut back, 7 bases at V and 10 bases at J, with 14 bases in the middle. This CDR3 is CASTWGTPEQFF. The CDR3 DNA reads TGTGCCAGCACTTGGGGCACGCCGGAGCAGTTCTTC.

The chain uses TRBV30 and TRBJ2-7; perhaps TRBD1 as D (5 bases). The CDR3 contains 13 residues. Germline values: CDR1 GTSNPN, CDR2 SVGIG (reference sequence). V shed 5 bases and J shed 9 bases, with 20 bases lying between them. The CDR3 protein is CAWGVKGERGQYF. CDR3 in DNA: TGTGCCTGGGGCGTGAAAGGGGAACGAGGGCAGTACTTC.

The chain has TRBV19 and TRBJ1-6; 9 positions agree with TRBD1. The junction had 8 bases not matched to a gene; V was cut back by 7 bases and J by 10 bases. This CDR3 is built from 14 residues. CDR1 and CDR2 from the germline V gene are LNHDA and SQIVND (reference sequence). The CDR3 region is CASTPGQGYSPLHF. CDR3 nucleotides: TGTGCCAGTACCCCAGGACAGGGGTACTCACCCCTCCACTTT.

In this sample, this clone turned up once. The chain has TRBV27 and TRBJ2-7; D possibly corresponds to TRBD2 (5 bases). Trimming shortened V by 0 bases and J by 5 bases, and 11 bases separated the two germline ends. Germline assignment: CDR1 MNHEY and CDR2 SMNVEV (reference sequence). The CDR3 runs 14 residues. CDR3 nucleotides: TGTGCCAGCAGTTTATCGGCTAGCCCCCACGAGCAGTACTTC. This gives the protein CASSLSASPHEQYF.

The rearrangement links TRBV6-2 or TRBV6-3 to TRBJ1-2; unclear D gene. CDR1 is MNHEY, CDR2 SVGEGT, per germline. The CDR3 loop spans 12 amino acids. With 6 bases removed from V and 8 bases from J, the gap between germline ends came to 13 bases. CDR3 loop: CASSLRSEGYTF. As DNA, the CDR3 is TGTGCCAGCAGCCTACGCTCCGAGGGCTACACCTTC.

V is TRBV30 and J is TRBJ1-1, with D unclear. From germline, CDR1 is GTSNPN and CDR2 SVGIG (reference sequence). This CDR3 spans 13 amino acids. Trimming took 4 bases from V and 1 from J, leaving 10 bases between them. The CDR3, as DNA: TGTGCCTGGATGGCGAGGCCGAACACTGAAGCTTTCTTT. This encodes CAWMARPNTEAFF.

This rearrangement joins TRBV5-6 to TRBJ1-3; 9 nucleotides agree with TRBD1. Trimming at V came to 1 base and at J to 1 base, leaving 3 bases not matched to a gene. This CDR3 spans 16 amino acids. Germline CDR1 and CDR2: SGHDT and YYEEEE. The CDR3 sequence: CASSLFDRGSGNTIYF. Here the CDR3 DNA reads TGTGCCAGCAGCTTGTTCGACAGGGGGTCTGGAAACACCATATATTTT.

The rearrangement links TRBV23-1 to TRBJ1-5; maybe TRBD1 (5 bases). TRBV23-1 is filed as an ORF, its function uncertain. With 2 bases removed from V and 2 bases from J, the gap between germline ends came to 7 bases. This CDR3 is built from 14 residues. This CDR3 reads CASSQKQGNQPQHF. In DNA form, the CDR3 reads TGCGCCAGCAGTCAAAAACAGGGCAATCAGCCCCAGCATTTT.

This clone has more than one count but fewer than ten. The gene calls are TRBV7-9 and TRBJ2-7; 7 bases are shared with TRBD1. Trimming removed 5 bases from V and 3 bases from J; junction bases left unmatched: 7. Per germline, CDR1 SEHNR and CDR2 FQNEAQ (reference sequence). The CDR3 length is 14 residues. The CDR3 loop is CASSQPWDSYEQYF. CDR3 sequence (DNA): TGTGCCAGCAGCCAACCATGGGACAGCTACGAGCAGTACTTC. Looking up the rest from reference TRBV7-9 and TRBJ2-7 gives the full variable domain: DTGVSQNPRHKITKRGQNVTFRCDPISEHNRLYWYRQTLGQGPEFLTYFQNEAQLEKSRLLSDRFSAERPKGSFSTLEIQRTEQGDSAMYLCASSQPWDSYEQYFGPGTRLTVT.